A selection of T cell receptor beta chains follows, all from one sample in a study of shared clonotypes between healthy human individuals. The protocol was immunoSEQ multiplex PCR, while the TCRdb copy is restricted to in-frame clones and leaves out a portion. In the table there are over 1.5 million clones, around 98% of which are singletons. The sequencing sample was made of naive CD4+ T cells sorted from blood. Source of these receptors: a man aged 25-45 years in good health. Both conserved end residues are part of each CDR3. The order of the fields is J gene, V gene, D gene, clone size, CDR3 DNA, CDR3 protein. The D gene is left open where the match is weak. Clone size is shown for a subset of rows, as once, few, many or a class of expanded clone.

J gene: TRBJ2-1
V gene: TRBV2
D gene: TRBD1
clone size: .
CDR3 DNA: TGTGCCAGCTATAAGGGACAGGGGAGCTTCAATGAGCAGTTCTTC
CDR3 protein: CASYKGQGSFNEQFF

J gene: TRBJ2-2
V gene: TRBV11-2
D gene: .
clone size: .
CDR3 DNA: TGTGCCAGCAGCTTAGTTCATGGTGGGGAGCTGTTTTTT
CDR3 protein: CASSLVHGGELFF

J gene: TRBJ2-7
V gene: TRBV6-5
D gene: TRBD1
clone size: .
CDR3 DNA: TGTGCCAGCAGCCCCTACCCGGGACAGGGTTACGAGCAGTACTTC
CDR3 protein: CASSPYPGQGYEQYF

J gene: TRBJ2-7
V gene: TRBV10-3
D gene: .
clone size: .
CDR3 DNA: TGTGCCATCAGGAGCAGGGGGGGAACCTACGAGCAGTACTTC
CDR3 protein: CAIRSRGGTYEQYF

J gene: TRBJ2-6
V gene: TRBV2
D gene: .
clone size: once
CDR3 DNA: TGTGCCAGCGGTCGGGGTTCTGGGGCCAACGTCCTGACTTTC
CDR3 protein: CASGRGSGANVLTF

J gene: TRBJ1-5
V gene: TRBV7-8
D gene: .
clone size: .
CDR3 DNA: TGTGCCAGCAACTTAGGATACGTCAATCAGCCCCAGCATTTT
CDR3 protein: CASNLGYVNQPQHF

J gene: TRBJ2-7
V gene: TRBV5-1
D gene: .
clone size: .
CDR3 DNA: TGCGCCAGCAGCTTGCGCGGGCCCTCCTACGAGCAGTACTTC
CDR3 protein: CASSLRGPSYEQYF

J gene: TRBJ2-7
V gene: TRBV10-3
D gene: .
clone size: once
CDR3 DNA: TGTGCCTCCTCGACGGGGTCCTCCGACGAGCAGTACTTC
CDR3 protein: CASSTGSSDEQYF

J gene: TRBJ1-1
V gene: TRBV18
D gene: TRBD1
clone size: .
CDR3 DNA: TGTGCCAGCTCAATGCGGACAGGGGAGACTGAAGCTTTCTTT
CDR3 protein: CASSMRTGETEAFF

J gene: TRBJ2-5
V gene: TRBV19
D gene: .
clone size: .
CDR3 DNA: TGTGCCAGTAGTACGGGACCGTACGAGACCCAGTACTTC
CDR3 protein: CASSTGPYETQYF

J gene: TRBJ2-2
V gene: TRBV2
D gene: .
clone size: .
CDR3 DNA: TGTGCCAGCAGCTATACGAACACCGGGGAGCTGTTTTTT
CDR3 protein: CASSYTNTGELFF

J gene: TRBJ2-7
V gene: TRBV7-9
D gene: .
clone size: .
CDR3 DNA: TGTGCCAGCAGCTTATACAGGGACCAATACGAGCAGTACTTC
CDR3 protein: CASSLYRDQYEQYF

J gene: TRBJ2-5
V gene: TRBV4-2
D gene: TRBD2
clone size: .
CDR3 DNA: TGTGCCAGCAGCCCGGGGCCTAGCGGCCTTCAAGAGACCCAGTACTTC
CDR3 protein: CASSPGPSGLQETQYF

J gene: TRBJ2-6
V gene: TRBV5-6
D gene: .
clone size: .
CDR3 DNA: TGTGCCAGCAGCCTCCAGACGGTCATGCACGTCCTGACTTTC
CDR3 protein: CASSLQTVMHVLTF

J gene: TRBJ2-7
V gene: TRBV14
D gene: .
clone size: once
CDR3 DNA: TGTGCCAGCAGCCAAGTGGGGTCGCAGGGTGTACCCTACGAGCAGTACTTC
CDR3 protein: CASSQVGSQGVPYEQYF

J gene: TRBJ2-7
V gene: TRBV5-4
D gene: TRBD2
clone size: .
CDR3 DNA: TGTGCCAGCAGCTTGTCGGCCGTTCTCGTCCAGCGGGAGGAAGGCGAGCAGTACTTC
CDR3 protein: CASSLSAVLVQREEGEQYF

J gene: TRBJ1-4
V gene: TRBV5-5
D gene: TRBD1
clone size: .
CDR3 DNA: TGTGCCAGCAGCTTGGAAGGACAGGCGTCGGTGGAAAAACTGTTTTTT
CDR3 protein: CASSLEGQASVEKLFF

J gene: TRBJ2-3
V gene: TRBV18
D gene: .
clone size: .
CDR3 DNA: TGTGCCAGCTCACCTCGACTCACAGATACGCAGTATTTT
CDR3 protein: CASSPRLTDTQYF

J gene: TRBJ2-7
V gene: TRBV28
D gene: .
clone size: .
CDR3 DNA: TGTGCCAGCAGTGGGTTCTACGAGCAGTACTTC
CDR3 protein: CASSGFYEQYF

J gene: TRBJ1-5
V gene: TRBV11-2
D gene: .
clone size: .
CDR3 DNA: TGTGCCAGCAGCTTGGCGGGACGGCCCAATCAGCCCCAGCATTTT
CDR3 protein: CASSLAGRPNQPQHF